Below are 16 T cell receptor beta chains sequenced from a single sample in a study of T cell repertoires in aging, cancer and after chemotherapy. TRB rearrangements spanning V, D and J were amplified using mixed TRB-A/B primers. One entry per CDR3 protein, called by TCRdb with MiXCR from the multiplex PCR reads. Of some 8,000 distinct CDR3 sequences in the sample, about 34% are singletons; the top ten hold about 10%. Peripheral blood genomic DNA, not sorted cells or RNA, was the template. Sequencing was performed on blood. The receptors were gathered from a human donor in good health.

The chain joins TRBV4-2 to TRBJ1-2; D is uncertain. In germline, CDR1 is LGHNA, CDR2 YNFKEQ. This CDR3 comprises 12 residues. V lost 1 base to trimming and J lost 2 bases, with 2 bases between them. This CDR3 is CASSQVNYGYTF. In DNA form, the CDR3 reads TGTGCCAGCAGCCAAGTCAACTATGGCTACACCTTC.

The V and J genes are TRBV6-5 and TRBJ2-7; weak D call: TRBD1 (5 bases). This CDR3 has 14 amino acids. Per germline, CDR1 MNHEY and CDR2 SVGAGI. V dropped 5 bases and J dropped 5 bases, with 16 bases sitting between them. CDR3 residues: CASSEVGRAHEQYF. CDR3 nucleotides: TGTGCCAGCAGTGAAGTAGGCAGGGCTCACGAGCAGTACTTC.

The sample holds a few counts of this clonotype. This rearrangement joins TRBV19 to TRBJ2-7; D is perhaps TRBD1 (5 bases). This CDR3 region has 15 residues. Germline CDR1 reads LNHDA; CDR2 reads SQIVND (reference sequence). The CDR3 region is CVSSPNPTETYEQYF. CDR3 sequence (DNA): TGTGTTAGTAGTCCCAATCCGACAGAGACCTACGAGCAGTACTTC.

By share, this clonotype ranks as medium-sized. The chain is built from TRBV29-1 and TRBJ1-4, with 8 bases aligning to TRBD1. Germline-derived CDR1 and CDR2 are SQVTM and ANQGSEA. This CDR3 comprises 14 residues. The junction had 3 bases not matched to a gene; V was cut back by 4 bases and J by 2 bases. The CDR3 here is CSVGTGRTNEKLFF. DNA of the CDR3: TGCAGCGTTGGGACAGGGAGGACTAATGAAAAACTGTTTTTT.

The chain joins TRBV6-5 to TRBJ1-1; no firm D call. V dropped 4 bases and J dropped 4 bases, with 10 bases sitting between them. The CDR3 sequence is 13 residues long. Germline V gene sequence: CDR1 MNHEY, CDR2 SVGAGI. The CDR3, as DNA: TGTGCCAGCAGTTCCATGGTGGCCACTGAAGCTTTCTTT. It codes for CASSSMVATEAFF.

V usage is TRBV6-6 and J usage is TRBJ2-7, with a possible D match to TRBD2 (7 bases). The CDR3 is 15 residues long. Trimming removed 2 bases from V and 2 bases from J, with 13 bases in between. CDR1 MNHNY and CDR2 SVGAGI come from the germline V gene (reference sequence). The CDR3 loop reads CASSYGTTGTYEQYF. CDR3 in DNA: TGTGCCAGCAGTTACGGGACTACAGGGACCTACGAGCAGTACTTC.

Judged by abundance, this clonotype is medium-sized. The chain recombines TRBV29-1 with TRBJ2-3; D unclear. Germline V gives CDR1 SQVTM, CDR2 ANQGSEA. The CDR3 loop spans 14 amino acids. Trimming took off 2 bases at V and 2 bases at J, with 11 bases between the two ends. DNA of the CDR3: TGCAGCGTTGAATACGGAGACACCACAGATACGCAGTATTTT. Translating it yields CSVEYGDTTDTQYF.

The rearrangement joins TRBV20-1 to TRBJ2-1; weak D call: TRBD1 (6 bases). V was cut by 6 bases and J by 9 bases, with 24 bases left in between. This CDR3 is built from 15 residues. Germline V gives CDR1 DFQATT, CDR2 SNEGSKA (reference sequence). This CDR3 is CSAKNALEGEAEQFF. The CDR3 region has the DNA TGCAGTGCCAAAAACGCCTTAGAGGGGGAAGCTGAGCAGTTCTTC.

The chain is built from TRBV12-3 or TRBV12-4 and TRBJ2-1; 9 bases are shared with TRBD2. This CDR3 has 15 residues. V shed 6 bases, J shed 4 bases, and the junction held 7 bases outside the gene matches. CDR3 region: CASSLAGKGYNEQFF. The CDR3 nucleotides are TGTGCCAGCAGCCTAGCGGGGAAAGGATACAATGAGCAGTTCTTC.

This clonotype was observed a few times. The CDR3 here is CASSRGRDLSYEQYF. As DNA, the CDR3 is TGTGCCAGCAGTCGAGGCCGGGACCTCTCCTACGAGCAGTACTTC. The chain combines TRBV5-4 with TRBJ2-7; D may be TRBD1 or TRBD2 (5 bases each). The germline V gene encodes CDR1 SGHNT and CDR2 YYREEE (reference sequence). There are 15 residues in the CDR3. V was cut by 5 bases and J by 0 bases, with 15 bases left in between.

By its share, this clonotype is medium-sized. The DNA of the CDR3 is TGCAGCGTTGACTACCCGACAGGGGCTTTCGATGGCTACACCTTC. Protein sequence: CSVDYPTGAFDGYTF. The rearrangement joins TRBV29-1 to TRBJ1-2; 8 nucleotides agree with TRBD1. Germline values: CDR1 SQVTM, CDR2 ANQGSEA. J gave up 6 bases and V 3 bases, and 12 bases lay outside the gene matches. This CDR3 comprises 15 residues. The full variable domain, in which reference TRBV29-1 and TRBJ1-2 provide the parts outside the CDR3, is SAVISQKPSRDICQRGTSLTIQCQVDSQVTMMFWYRQQPGQSLTLIATANQGSEATYESGFVIDKFPISRPNLTFSTLTVSNMSPEDSSIYLCSVDYPTGAFDGYTFGSGTRLTVV.

This clonotype was detected a few times. The V gene is TRBV6-5, the J gene TRBJ1-6; 12 positions match TRBD1. The V gene's germline CDR1 is MNHEY and CDR2 SVGAGI. The trim removed 2 bases at V and 10 bases at J, leaving 6 bases unmatched. CDR3 length: 16 amino acids. CDR3 amino acids: CASSYTGTGGGSPLHF. CDR3 in DNA: TGTGCCAGCAGTTACACCGGGACAGGGGGCGGATCACCCCTCCACTTT.

This sequence joins TRBV19 and TRBJ1-2, with D perhaps matching TRBD1 (5 bases). CDR3 size: 13 residues. Germline V gene sequence: CDR1 LNHDA, CDR2 SQIVND (reference sequence). V was trimmed by 5 bases and J by 1 base, leaving 8 bases between them. The CDR3 protein is CASSPQVNYGYTF. The CDR3, as DNA: TGTGCCAGTAGTCCACAGGTTAACTATGGCTACACCTTC. Full variable domain (remainder filled in from reference TRBV19 and TRBJ1-2): DGGITQSPKYLFRKEGQNVTLSCEQNLNHDAMYWYRQDPGQGLRLIYYSQIVNDFQKGDIAEGYSVSREKKESFPLTVTSAQKNPTAFYLCASSPQVNYGYTFGSGTRLTVV.

V gene TRBV24-1 combines with J gene TRBJ2-7, with no clear D. The CDR3 length is 13 residues. Germline V gene data show CDR1 as KGHDR and CDR2 as SFDVKD. V lost 0 bases and J 3 bases, leaving 5 bases between the germline ends. CDR3 protein: CATSDLGSYEQYF. DNA of the CDR3: TGTGCCACCAGTGATTTGGGCAGCTACGAGCAGTACTTC.

Worth noting for this clonotype: A much larger clone is a single base away; this may be a read error. This chain joins TRBV19 and TRBJ1-1; D is possibly TRBD1 (6 bases). This CDR3 contains 13 residues. Germline CDR1 reads LNHDA; CDR2 reads SQIVND (reference sequence). In DNA form, the CDR3 reads TGTGCCAGCTGGACAGCGGAGAACACTAAAGCTTTCTTT. Protein: CASWTAENTKAFF.

The rearrangement joins TRBV5-6 to TRBJ1-5; D is ambiguous. Trimming shortened V by 1 base and J by 0 bases, and 11 bases separated the two germline ends. Germline V lookup: CDR1 SGHDT, CDR2 YYEEEE. The CDR3 length is 16 residues. The DNA of the CDR3 is TGTGCCAGCAGCTTGTTCTCCGGAAATAGCAATCAGCCCCAGCATTTT. This translates into CASSLFSGNSNQPQHF.